This paragraph reports one T cell receptor (beta chain). These data originate in a study of technical replicates of blood from a few donors. The CDR3 is 17 residues long. Germline V gene sequence: CDR1 LGHNA, CDR2 YSLEER. J was trimmed by 2 bases and V by 2 bases; bases with no gene match: 9. Profiled with immunoSEQ multiplex PCR; TCRdb holds only in-frame clones, not every one. The data contain 75,000 to 100,000 clones, about 95% of them singletons. This chain links TRBV4-3 with TRBJ2-1; 7 nucleotides align to TRBD2. The clonotype was recovered from a human donor in good health. Input material: T cells isolated from PBMCs. CDR3 protein: CASSQSWGTTTYNEQFF. The CDR3 coding sequence is TGCGCCAGCAGCCAATCATGGGGGACTACCACCTACAATGAGCAGTTCTTC.